Reported below is one T cell receptor beta chain. Antigen specificity is unknown. The PCR contained 60 Vbeta and 13 Jbeta primers. Repertoires were generated with immunoSEQ multiplex PCR, while TCRdb's copy carries only in-frame clones and drops some. Here the sample spans about 150,000 clones, roughly 84% being singletons. This entry comes from a study of cytomegalovirus exposure and HLA in healthy donors. About the study: Prior work identified 95 million to 120 million unique TCR beta sequences in 150 million to 200 million T cells. General study findings and limits: A later examination showed that TCR association rates differed by HLA locus, with DRB1 most and HLA-C fewest. Likely technical artifact: a cluster of highly shared sequence variants.

Germline V lookup: CDR1 LGHNA, CDR2 YNFKEQ. The CDR3 spans 14 residues. The V end lost 0 bases, the J end lost 6 bases, and 10 bases lay between the germline ends. Specimen: PBMCs. This chain uses TRBV4-2 with TRBJ2-3; D is uncertain. This receptor was obtained from a boy between 2 and 10 years old in good health and CMV-seronegative. The CDR3 sequence is CASSQEPASDTQYF. CDR3 in DNA: TGTGCCAGCAGCCAAGAGCCAGCGTCGGATACGCAGTATTTT.